This T cell receptor (beta chain) originates from a study of cytotoxic CD8 clonotypes in ibrutinib-treated CLL. Whole-study findings and limits: An increase in clonality occurred at ibrutinib response, followed by a return toward baseline at progression. Sample timing was unmatched between remission and later-progressing patients; lymph nodes unstudied. Contraction or stability on treatment characterized the public clonotypes, which were uncommon.

On this clone itself: Its antigen is not identified.

CDR3 size: 12 residues. The data were produced by immunoSEQ multiplex PCR, yet TCRdb's version contains in-frame clones alone and is incomplete. Here the sample spans roughly 130,000 clones, roughly 83% being singletons. This clonotype originated in a human donor with chronic lymphocytic leukemia. The chain is built from TRBV21-1 and TRBJ2-4; TRBD2 is the table's D call and was not checked against the DNA. TRBV21-1 corresponds to a pseudogene. This material consisted of PBMCs, taken after 12 months of ibrutinib treatment. CDR3 nucleotides: TGTGCCAGCAGCACCAGTAGCTGTGTTCAGTACTTC. It is translated as CASSTSSCVQYF.